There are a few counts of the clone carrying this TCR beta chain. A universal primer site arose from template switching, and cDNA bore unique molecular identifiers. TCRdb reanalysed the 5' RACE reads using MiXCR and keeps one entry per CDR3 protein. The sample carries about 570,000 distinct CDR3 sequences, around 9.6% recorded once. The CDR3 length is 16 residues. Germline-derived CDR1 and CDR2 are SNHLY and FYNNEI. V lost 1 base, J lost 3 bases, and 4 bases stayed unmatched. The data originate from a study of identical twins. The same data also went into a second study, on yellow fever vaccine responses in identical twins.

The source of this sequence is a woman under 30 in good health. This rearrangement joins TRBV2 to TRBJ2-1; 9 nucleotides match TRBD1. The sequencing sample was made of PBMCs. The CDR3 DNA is TGTGCCAGCAGTGAAGAGACAGGGGGAGGCTACAATGAGCAGTTCTTC. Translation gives CASSEETGGGYNEQFF.